The 23 T cell receptor beta chains given below trace back to one sample, sequenced in a study of HIV-infected children after antiretroviral therapy interruption. The TCR library was built from RNA with a 3' RACE protocol and unique molecular identifiers. TCRdb analysed the 3' RACE reads with MiXCR anew, one entry per CDR3 protein. The sample records approximately 95,000 distinct CDR3 sequences, 6% to 8.5% being singletons. Specified treatment: PENTA 11 planned treatment interruption arm or continuous ART arm. The starting material was CD45RA+ CD4+ T cells from PBMCs, pooled from several time points, obtained from a donor given antiretroviral therapy, either interrupted or continuous. The subset here: naive CD4+ CD45RA+ CD45RO- T cells. All receptors come from a pool of human donors with HIV.

J is TRBJ1-2 and V is TRBV3-1; TRBD1 aligns across 7 bases. V was pared by 6 bases and J by 9 bases, with 10 bases of the junction left unmatched. The CDR3 totals 13 residues. CDR1 is LGHDT and CDR2 is YNNKEL in the germline V gene (reference sequence). The CDR3 nucleotides read TGTGCCAGCAGGAGACAGGGCTCGTTGAGCTACACCTTC. This sequence encodes CASRRQGSLSYTF.

This clonotype was seen at least ten times. The J gene is TRBJ2-7, the V gene TRBV21-1; whether TRBD1, the table's D call, matches the DNA was not checked. TRBV21-1 is described as a pseudogene. The CDR3 extends over 15 amino acids. The CDR3 loop is CASSKLPRGLGEQYF. In DNA form, the CDR3 reads TGTGCCAGCAGCAAGTTACCCAGGGGGCTCGGGGAGCAGTACTTC.

This clonotype was seen repeatedly, ten times or more. The V call is TRBV11-2, the J call TRBJ2-1; maybe TRBD1 (6 bases). There are 13 residues in the CDR3. Germline CDR1 reads SGHAT; CDR2 reads FQNNGV. V shed 3 bases and J shed 9 bases, with 12 bases lying between them. CDR3 sequence: CASSLEQGAEQFF. CDR3 sequence (DNA): TGTGCCAGCAGCTTGGAACAGGGCGCTGAGCAGTTCTTC.

Only a few counts were recorded for this clonotype. The chain joins TRBV5-1 to TRBJ1-1; TRBD1 aligns across 7 bases. V was clipped by 4 bases and J by 5 bases; unmatched bases: 11. Germline lookup yields CDR1 SGHRS and CDR2 YFSETQ. This CDR3 is built from 15 residues. CDR3 nucleotides: TGCGCCAGCAGCCGGGGGACAGCCTCCGGAACTGAAGCTTTCTTT. It specifies CASSRGTASGTEAFF.

This clonotype showed up many times. J is TRBJ2-5 and V is TRBV19; 8 bases agree with TRBD2. V trimming: 5 bases; J trimming: 1 base; junction bases outside the gene matches: 9. The CDR3 loop spans 16 amino acids. Germline CDR1 reads LNHDA; CDR2 reads SQIVND (reference sequence). Here the CDR3 reads CASSPIAGPVQETQYF. The DNA of the CDR3 is TGTGCCAGTAGTCCCATAGCGGGACCGGTCCAAGAGACCCAGTACTTC.

In its sample, this clonotype was seen many times. The chain has TRBV25-1 and TRBJ2-7, with D tentatively TRBD2 (5 bases). Per the germline V gene, CDR1 is MGHDK and CDR2 is SYGVNS. V lost 5 bases and J lost 1, with 18 bases in between. This CDR3 has 16 residues. The CDR3 region is CASSPLILEESYEQYF. CDR3 bases: TGTGCCAGCAGTCCCTTGATACTAGAAGAATCCTACGAGCAGTACTTC.

In its sample, this clonotype was seen a few times. The J gene is TRBJ1-5, the V gene TRBV12-3 or TRBV12-4, with D possibly TRBD1 on 5 matching bases. The CDR3 loop spans 12 amino acids. V was clipped by 5 bases and J by 5 bases, with 7 bases between them. This chain's CDR3 is CASSVGDQPQHF. In DNA, the CDR3 is TGTGCCAGCAGTGTAGGGGATCAGCCCCAGCATTTT.

Only a few counts were recorded for this clonotype. The rearrangement links TRBV19 to TRBJ2-7; 7 nucleotides line up with TRBD2. With 8 bases clipped from V and 2 bases from J, the junction kept 6 bases outside the gene matches. The CDR3 sequence is 13 residues long. Germline V gives CDR1 LNHDA, CDR2 SQIVND (reference sequence). The CDR3 spells CASRLASTYEQYF. The CDR3 nucleotides are TGTGCCAGTCGACTAGCTTCTACCTACGAGCAGTACTTC.

In this sample, this clonotype turned up many times. The chain couples TRBV3-1 to TRBJ2-7; TRBD2 aligns across 12 bases. J gave up 7 bases and V 4 bases, and 11 bases lay outside the gene matches. This CDR3 contains 16 residues. Per the germline V gene, CDR1 is LGHDT and CDR2 is YNNKEL (reference sequence). The CDR3 loop reads CASSRLRLTSGGEQYF. Written as DNA, the CDR3 is TGTGCCAGCAGCCGACTCCGCCTGACTAGCGGGGGAGAGCAGTACTTC.

The rearrangement links TRBV3-1 to TRBJ2-7; D may be TRBD2 (6 bases). Trimming removed 0 bases from V and 10 bases from J, with 22 bases in between. This CDR3 spans 16 amino acids. Germline CDR1 reads LGHDT; CDR2 reads YNNKEL (reference sequence). In DNA form, the CDR3 reads TGTGCCAGCAGCCAAGATGGGGTAGCGGCGCGGGCAATCCAGTACTTC. This encodes CASSQDGVAARAIQYF.

This clonotype was detected ten times or more. The gene calls are TRBV20-1 and TRBJ2-7, with D uncertain. The V end lost 4 bases, the J end lost 2 bases, and 9 bases lay between the germline ends. CDR1 and CDR2 from the germline V gene are DFQATT and SNEGSKA (reference sequence). The CDR3 totals 12 residues. CDR3 nucleotide sequence: TGCAGTGCTAATGGCAGACCCTACGAGCAGTACTTC. This gives the protein CSANGRPYEQYF.

This clonotype was counted ten times or more. The J gene is TRBJ2-7, the V gene TRBV7-9; D is possibly TRBD1 (6 bases). The V end lost 1 base, the J end lost 2 bases, and 15 bases lay between the germline ends. Per germline, CDR1 SEHNR and CDR2 FQNEAQ (reference sequence). CDR3 length equals 16 residues. The CDR3 DNA reads TGTGCCAGCAGCTTAGATGTCTGGGGGCTCGCCTACGAGCAGTACTTC. It is translated as CASSLDVWGLAYEQYF.

In its sample, this clonotype was seen many times. V gene TRBV5-1 combines with J gene TRBJ2-3; 9 bases are a match to TRBD2. From germline, CDR1 is SGHRS and CDR2 YFSETQ. This CDR3 spans 18 amino acids. V shed 0 bases, J shed 3 bases, and the junction held 11 bases outside the gene matches. In DNA, the CDR3 is TGCGCCAGCAGCTTGGTAGCGGGGGAGTGGTTCGTAACAGATACGCAGTATTTT. Protein: CASSLVAGEWFVTDTQYF.

The chain carries TRBV3-1 and TRBJ1-3; D is unresolved. Per the germline V gene, CDR1 is LGHDT and CDR2 is YNNKEL (reference sequence). This CDR3 spans 14 amino acids. Deletions cut 7 bases from V and 0 bases from J, with 10 bases between. The CDR3 DNA sequence: TGTGCCAGCAACCGGGAGGGCTCTGGAAACACCATATATTTT. It translates to CASNREGSGNTIYF.

This chain links TRBV18 with TRBJ2-3; D is undetermined. Germline V gene data show CDR1 as KGHSH and CDR2 as LQKENI. V was shortened by 2 bases and J by 6 bases, with 9 bases between the two germline ends. CDR3 length: 13 amino acids. The CDR3 DNA reads as TGTGCCAGCTCACCAGTTTACGAGGATACGCAGTATTTT. Translated, it gives CASSPVYEDTQYF. Full variable domain (rest looked up from reference TRBV18 and TRBJ2-3): NAGVMQNPRHLVRRRGQEARLRCSPMKGHSHVYWYRQLPEEGLKFMVYLQKENIIDESGMPKERFSAEFPKEGPSILRIQQVVRGDSAAYFCASSPVYEDTQYFGPGTRLTVL.

This clonotype was seen only a few times. The rearrangement joins TRBV20-1 to TRBJ2-3, with D possibly being TRBD1 (6 bases). Germline values: CDR1 DFQATT, CDR2 SNEGSKA (reference sequence). CDR3 size: 15 residues. V lost 5 bases, J lost 0 bases, and 15 bases lay in between. This CDR3 is CSASTGTKSTDTQYF. CDR3 DNA: TGCAGTGCTTCTACCGGGACAAAAAGCACAGATACGCAGTATTTT.

In this sample, this clonotype turned up many times. The chain uses TRBV12-3 or TRBV12-4 and TRBJ1-1; D gene ambiguous. The V gene lost 5 bases and the J gene lost 7 bases, with 11 bases spanning the gap. The CDR3 totals 12 residues. The chain's CDR3 is CASSPQMGEAFF. CDR3 bases: TGTGCCAGCAGTCCTCAGATGGGTGAAGCTTTCTTT.

This clonotype was observed a few times. The CDR3 DNA reads TGTGCCGGAGGAGGTGGGAATCAGCCCCAGCATTTT. This codes for CAGGGGNQPQHF. The chain uses TRBV2 and TRBJ1-5; no definite D call. V shed 11 bases and J shed 4 bases, with 12 bases lying between them. Per the germline V gene, CDR1 is SNHLY and CDR2 is FYNNEI. The CDR3 is 12 residues long. The complete variable domain, with remaining parts taken from reference TRBV2 and TRBJ1-5, reads EPEVTQTPSHQVTQMGQEVILRCVPISNHLYFYWYRQILGQKVEFLVSFYNNEISEKSEIFDDQFSVERPDGSNFTLKIRSTKLEDSAMYFCAGGGGNQPQHFGDGTRLSIL.

This clonotype was observed many times. This CDR3 is CASSERGTVNTEAFF. The CDR3 DNA follows: TGTGCCAGCAGTGAACGCGGGACGGTGAACACTGAAGCTTTCTTT. V is TRBV6-1 and J is TRBJ1-1, with a weak D call TRBD1 (5 bases). Germline V gene lookup returns CDR1 MNHNS and CDR2 SASEGT. The CDR3 is 15 amino acids. Trimming left V 2 bases short and J 0 bases short, with 10 bases between.

This sequence joins TRBV3-1 and TRBJ1-5; TRBD1 might be the D (5 bases). The CDR3 length is 14 residues. Trimming left V 0 bases short and J 3 bases short, with 6 bases between. Looked up from germline, CDR1 is LGHDT and CDR2 is YNNKEL (reference sequence). The CDR3 loop is CASSQDGANQPQHF. CDR3 nucleotides: TGTGCCAGCAGCCAAGATGGGGCCAATCAGCCCCAGCATTTT.

This clonotype has ten or more counts. The chain uses TRBV29-1 and TRBJ2-1; 9 bases fit TRBD1. This CDR3 is built from 16 residues. V gave up 8 bases and J gave up 4 bases; unmatched junction bases: 15. The germline V gene encodes CDR1 SQVTM and CDR2 ANQGSEA. CDR3 in amino acids: CSYHRGLSYPYNEQFF. DNA for the CDR3: TGCAGCTACCACAGGGGGCTTTCCTATCCGTACAATGAGCAGTTCTTC.

This clonotype was seen many times. The V gene is TRBV10-3, the J gene TRBJ2-1; D ambiguous. V was pared by 3 bases and J by 14 bases, with 14 bases between. The length of the CDR3 is 12 residues. From germline, CDR1 is ENHRY and CDR2 SYGVKD. This chain's CDR3 is CAISEASLNKFF. CDR3 coding DNA: TGTGCCATCAGTGAAGCGAGCCTGAATAAGTTCTTC.

The rearrangement uses TRBV5-1 and TRBJ1-2, with TRBD1 as a possible D gene (6 bases). Trimming took off 5 bases at V and 0 bases at J, with 14 bases between the two ends. Germline loops: CDR1 SGHRS, CDR2 YFSETQ. The CDR3 covers 15 residues. This chain's CDR3 is CASSLNRDTNYGYTF. The CDR3 DNA sequence: TGCGCCAGCAGTCTTAACAGGGACACTAACTATGGCTACACCTTC.